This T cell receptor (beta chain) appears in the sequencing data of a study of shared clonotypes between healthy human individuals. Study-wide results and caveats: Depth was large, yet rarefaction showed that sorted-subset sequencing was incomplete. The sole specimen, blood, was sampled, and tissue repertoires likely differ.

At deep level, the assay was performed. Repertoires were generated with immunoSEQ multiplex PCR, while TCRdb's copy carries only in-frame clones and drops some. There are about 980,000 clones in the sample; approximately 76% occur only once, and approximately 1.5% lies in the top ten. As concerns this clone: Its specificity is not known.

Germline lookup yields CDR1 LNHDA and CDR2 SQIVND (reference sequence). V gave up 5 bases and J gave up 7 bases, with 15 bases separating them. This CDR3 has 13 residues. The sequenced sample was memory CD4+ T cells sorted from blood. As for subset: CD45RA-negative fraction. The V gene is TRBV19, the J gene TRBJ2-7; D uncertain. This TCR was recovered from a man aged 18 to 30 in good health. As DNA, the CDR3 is TGTGCCAGTAGTTTTACTCCAGTGGGGGAGCAGTACTTC. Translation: CASSFTPVGEQYF. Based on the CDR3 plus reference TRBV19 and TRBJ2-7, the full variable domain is DGGITQSPKYLFRKEGQNVTLSCEQNLNHDAMYWYRQDPGQGLRLIYYSQIVNDFQKGDIAEGYSVSREKKESFPLTVTSAQKNPTAFYLCASSFTPVGEQYFGPGTRLTVT.